This T cell receptor beta chain was found in a study of T cells in Graves' hyperthyroidism and ophthalmopathy. This clonotype was detected ten times or more. The antigen remains unidentified. There were TCR beta CDR3 regions amplified from RNA transcripts. TCR CDR3 regions were first amplified by RT-PCR with HTBI primers. One entry per CDR3 protein, called by TCRdb with MiXCR from the multiplex PCR reads. The profile shows roughly 580,000 distinct CDR3 sequences, 14% of them singletons. Study-wide findings and caveats: Model-based prediction identified ophthalmopathy a median approximately 6.2 months prior to its onset. Ophthalmopathy stood apart from stable hyperthyroidism in a 13 V-J model.

The CDR3 covers 15 residues. Germline values: CDR1 SEHNR, CDR2 FQNEAQ (reference sequence). V lost 2 bases and J 4 bases, leaving 14 bases between the germline ends. This TCR was sampled from a woman in her 30s with Graves' hyperthyroidism that later progressed to Graves' ophthalmopathy. This chain joins TRBV7-9 and TRBJ1-2, with TRBD1 as a possible D gene (5 bases). Sequenced input: blood. CDR3 DNA sequence: TGTGCCAGCAGCTTAACCCCAGGGTTATTCTATGGCTACACCTTC. Residues: CASSLTPGLFYGYTF. The entire variable domain, with the rest obtained from reference TRBV7-9 and TRBJ1-2, is as follows: DTGVSQNPRHKITKRGQNVTFRCDPISEHNRLYWYRQTLGQGPEFLTYFQNEAQLEKSRLLSDRFSAERPKGSFSTLEIQRTEQGDSAMYLCASSLTPGLFYGYTFGSGTRLTVV.